The 15 T cell receptor beta chains reported below all come from one sample, sequenced in a study of OX40 agonist ivuxolimab in advanced cancers. Libraries were prepared by immunoSEQ multiplex PCR; TCRdb keeps only in-frame clonotypes and omits some of them. This table holds 90,000 to 150,000 clones, 75% to 90% found once. The starting material was CD4+ or CD8+ T cells sorted from blood, obtained in a trial of the OX40 agonist ivuxolimab. Every receptor here comes from an adult with an advanced solid tumor such as melanoma, head and neck, liver or kidney cancer.

V usage is TRBV9 and J usage is TRBJ2-2; D is perhaps TRBD1 (7 bases). The germline V gene has CDR1 SGDLS and CDR2 YYNGEE. This CDR3 spans 17 amino acids. V lost 3 bases and J lost 5, with 20 bases in between. The CDR3 DNA is TGTGCCAGCAGCGAGGGAACCCCAGGGGGAGGAACCGGGGAGCTGTTTTTT. Translating gives CASSEGTPGGGTGELFF.

The J gene is TRBJ2-3, the V gene TRBV7-2; TRBD2 agrees at 8 bases. The germline V gene has CDR1 SGHTA and CDR2 FQGNSA. This CDR3 is 15 amino acids long. The trim removed 3 bases at V and 6 bases at J, leaving 8 bases unmatched. For the CDR3, the DNA is TGTGCCAGCAGCTTCAGCGGGGGCGGAATGGATACGCAGTATTTT. Protein product: CASSFSGGGMDTQYF.

CDR3 region: CATSRDRAVSYGYTF. In nucleotides, the CDR3 is TGTGCCACCAGCAGAGATAGGGCAGTGTCCTATGGCTACACCTTC. V is TRBV15 and J is TRBJ1-2; D call uncertain. Trimming left V 0 bases short and J 4 bases short, with 12 bases between. This CDR3 region has 15 residues. Germline CDR1 reads LNHNV; CDR2 reads YYDKDF (reference sequence).

The chain recombines TRBV19 with TRBJ1-4; D is undetermined. The length of the CDR3 is 14 residues. Germline V gene sequence: CDR1 LNHDA, CDR2 SQIVND (reference sequence). The V and J ends lost 5 bases and 4 bases respectively, with 11 bases between them. The CDR3 DNA reads TGTGCCAGTAGTGTCGCAGGAATTAATGAAAAACTGTTTTTT. Protein sequence: CASSVAGINEKLFF.

The genes are TRBV6-1 and TRBJ2-7; a possible D gene is TRBD2 (5 bases). Germline V CDR1 and CDR2: MNHNS, SASEGT. Trimming removed 6 bases from V and 3 bases from J, with 6 bases in between. CDR3 length: 11 residues. In DNA, the CDR3 is TGTGCCAGCAGAGACTACTACGAGCAGTACTTC. Its translation: CASRDYYEQYF.

The rearrangement links TRBV6-5 to TRBJ1-3; 7 bases are shared with TRBD1. CDR3 length equals 16 residues. With 0 bases clipped from V and 2 bases from J, the junction kept 4 bases outside the gene matches. Per the germline V gene, CDR1 is MNHEY and CDR2 is SVGAGI. In DNA form, the CDR3 reads TGTGCCAGCAGTTACTCGAGACAGGGCACTGGAAACACCATATATTTT. Translating gives CASSYSRQGTGNTIYF.

The rearrangement links TRBV28 to TRBJ1-1; tentative D call: TRBD1 (5 bases). Germline CDR1 MDHEN, CDR2 SYDVKM. This CDR3 comprises 14 residues. Trimming cost V 2 bases and J 1 base, with 8 bases left between them. Here the CDR3 reads CASSLTRANTEAFF. CDR3 coding DNA: TGTGCCAGCAGTTTAACCAGGGCGAACACTGAAGCTTTCTTT.

The chain has TRBV7-3 and TRBJ2-6; perhaps D is TRBD1 or TRBD2 (6 bases each). The CDR3 has 17 amino acids. Germline values: CDR1 SGHTA, CDR2 FQGTGA. Trimming took 4 bases from V and 3 from J, leaving 16 bases between them. The CDR3 bases are TGTGCCAGCAGCTCGGAGGGAGGACAGTTTGGGGCCAACGTCCTGACTTTC. Translation: CASSSEGGQFGANVLTF.

The rearrangement links TRBV2 to TRBJ2-5; 8 bases match TRBD1. Per the germline V gene, CDR1 is SNHLY and CDR2 is FYNNEI. After removal of 6 bases from V and 3 bases from J, the junction contained 9 bases not matched to a gene. This CDR3 has 15 amino acids. CDR3 DNA sequence: TGTGCCAGCAGCGCGGTACAGGGGGGCAAAGAGACCCAGTACTTC. It specifies CASSAVQGGKETQYF.

This chain links TRBV6-6 with TRBJ2-6; D uncertain. The CDR3 has 11 residues. Germline CDR1 and CDR2: MNHNY and SVGAGI (reference sequence). V was trimmed by 7 bases and J by 2 bases, leaving 0 bases between them. The DNA of the CDR3 is TGTGCCAGCACTGGGGCCAACGTCCTGACTTTC. Protein: CASTGANVLTF.

This clone was recorded once. The DNA for the CDR3 is TGCAGCGTTGAAGGGTTTGGCAACCAAAACATTCAGTACTTC. This encodes CSVEGFGNQNIQYF. The J gene is TRBJ2-4, the V gene TRBV29-1; no clear D gene. This CDR3 contains 14 residues. V lost 1 base, J lost 5 bases, and 12 bases lay in between. CDR1 and CDR2 (germline): SQVTM, ANQGSEA.

This sequence joins TRBV25-1 and TRBJ2-3; 10 bases are shared with TRBD1. CDR1 and CDR2 (germline): MGHDK, SYGVNS. V was pared by 6 bases and J by 4 bases, with 7 bases of the junction left unmatched. CDR3 length equals 15 residues. Here the CDR3 DNA reads TGTGCCAGCAGCGAGGGACAGGGGAGCGCAGATACGCAGTATTTT. Translation: CASSEGQGSADTQYF.

The chain combines TRBV7-9 with TRBJ1-2; D is ambiguous. The CDR3 runs to 10 residues. V lost 1 base, J lost 13 bases, and 7 bases lay in between. CDR1 and CDR2 (germline): SEHNR, FQNEAQ (reference sequence). The CDR3 loop is CASSLDGGTF. CDR3 coding DNA: TGTGCCAGCAGCTTAGATGGAGGCACCTTC.

Notes on this clone: Sequence at one end of the junction differs from germline and may be a read error. The J gene is TRBJ1-1, the V gene TRBV20-1; a weak D match, TRBD1 (5 bases). This CDR3 has 9 amino acids. Germline V CDR1 and CDR2: DFQATT, SNEGSKA (reference sequence). The CDR3 nucleotides read TGCAGTGCTGGGGCCCAACGGGGTTTT. Protein: CSAGAQRGF.

This clone was seen more than once but under ten times. The V and J genes are TRBV6-5 and TRBJ1-4; weak D call: TRBD1 (6 bases). This CDR3 contains 15 residues. The germline V and J ends were trimmed by 0 bases and 7 bases, with 12 bases remaining between them. In germline, CDR1 is MNHEY, CDR2 SVGAGI. CDR3 in amino acids: CASSYSRTEREKLFF. DNA for the CDR3: TGTGCCAGCAGTTACTCACGGACAGAGCGTGAAAAACTGTTTTTT.